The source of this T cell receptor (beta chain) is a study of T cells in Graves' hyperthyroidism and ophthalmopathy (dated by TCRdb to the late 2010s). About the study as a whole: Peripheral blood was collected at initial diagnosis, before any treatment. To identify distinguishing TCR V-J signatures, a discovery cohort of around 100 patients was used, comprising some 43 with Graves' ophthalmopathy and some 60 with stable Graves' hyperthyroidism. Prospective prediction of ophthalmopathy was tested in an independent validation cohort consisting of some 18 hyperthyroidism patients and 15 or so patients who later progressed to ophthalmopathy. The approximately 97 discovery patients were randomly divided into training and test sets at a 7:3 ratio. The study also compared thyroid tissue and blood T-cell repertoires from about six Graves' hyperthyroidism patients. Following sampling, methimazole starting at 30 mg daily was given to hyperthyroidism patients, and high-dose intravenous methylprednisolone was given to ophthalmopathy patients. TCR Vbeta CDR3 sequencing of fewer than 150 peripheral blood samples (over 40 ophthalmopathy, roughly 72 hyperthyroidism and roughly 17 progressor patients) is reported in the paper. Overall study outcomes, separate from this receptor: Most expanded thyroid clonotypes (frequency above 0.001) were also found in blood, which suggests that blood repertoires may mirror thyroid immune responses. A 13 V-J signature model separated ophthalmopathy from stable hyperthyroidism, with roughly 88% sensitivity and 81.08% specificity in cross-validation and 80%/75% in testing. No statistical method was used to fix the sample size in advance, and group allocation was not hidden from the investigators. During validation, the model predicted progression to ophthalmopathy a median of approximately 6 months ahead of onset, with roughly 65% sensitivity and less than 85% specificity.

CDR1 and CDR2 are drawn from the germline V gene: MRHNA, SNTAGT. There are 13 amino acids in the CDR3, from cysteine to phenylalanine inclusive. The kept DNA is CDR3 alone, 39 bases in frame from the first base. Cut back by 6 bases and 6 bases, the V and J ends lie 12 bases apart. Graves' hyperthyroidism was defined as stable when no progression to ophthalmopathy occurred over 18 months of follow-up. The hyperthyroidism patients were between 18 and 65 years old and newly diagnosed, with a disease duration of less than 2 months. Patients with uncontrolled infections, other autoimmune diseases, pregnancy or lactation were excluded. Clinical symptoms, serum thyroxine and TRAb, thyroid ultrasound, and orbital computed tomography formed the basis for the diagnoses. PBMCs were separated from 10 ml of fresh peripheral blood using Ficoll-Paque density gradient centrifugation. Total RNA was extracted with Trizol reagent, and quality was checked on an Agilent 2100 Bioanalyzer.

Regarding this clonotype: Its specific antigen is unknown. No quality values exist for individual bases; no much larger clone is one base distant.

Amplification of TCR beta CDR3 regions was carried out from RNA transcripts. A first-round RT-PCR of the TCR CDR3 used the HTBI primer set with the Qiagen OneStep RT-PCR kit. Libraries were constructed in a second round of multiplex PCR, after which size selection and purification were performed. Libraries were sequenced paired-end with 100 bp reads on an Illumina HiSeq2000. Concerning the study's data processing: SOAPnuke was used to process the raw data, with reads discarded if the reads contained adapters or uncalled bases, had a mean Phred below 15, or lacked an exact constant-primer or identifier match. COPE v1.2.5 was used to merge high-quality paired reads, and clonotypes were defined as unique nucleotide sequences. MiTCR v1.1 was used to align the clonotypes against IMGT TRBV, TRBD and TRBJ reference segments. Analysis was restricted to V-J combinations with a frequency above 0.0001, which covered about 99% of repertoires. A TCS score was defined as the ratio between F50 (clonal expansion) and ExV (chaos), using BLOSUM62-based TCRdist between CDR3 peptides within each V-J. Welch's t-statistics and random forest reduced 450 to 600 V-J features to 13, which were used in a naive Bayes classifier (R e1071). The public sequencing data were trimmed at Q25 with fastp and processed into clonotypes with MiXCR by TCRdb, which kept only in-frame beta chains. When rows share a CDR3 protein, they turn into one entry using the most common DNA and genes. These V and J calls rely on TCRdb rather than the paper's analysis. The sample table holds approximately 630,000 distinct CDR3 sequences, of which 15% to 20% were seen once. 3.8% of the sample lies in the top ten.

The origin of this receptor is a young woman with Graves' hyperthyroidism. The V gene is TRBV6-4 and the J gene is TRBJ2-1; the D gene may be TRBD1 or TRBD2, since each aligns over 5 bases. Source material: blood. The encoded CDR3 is CASRPGPFNEQFF. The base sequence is TGTGCCAGCAGGCCGGGACCATTCAATGAGCAGTTCTTC.